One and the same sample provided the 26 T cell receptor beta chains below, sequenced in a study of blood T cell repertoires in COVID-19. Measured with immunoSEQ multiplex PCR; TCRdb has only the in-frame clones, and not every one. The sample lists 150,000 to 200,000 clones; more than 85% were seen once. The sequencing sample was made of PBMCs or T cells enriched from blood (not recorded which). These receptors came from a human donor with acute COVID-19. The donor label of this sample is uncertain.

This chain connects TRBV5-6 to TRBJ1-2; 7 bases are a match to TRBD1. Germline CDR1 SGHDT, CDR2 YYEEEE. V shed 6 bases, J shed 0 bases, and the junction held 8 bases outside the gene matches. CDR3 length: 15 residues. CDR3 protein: CASTLLTGSNYGYTF. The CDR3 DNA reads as TGTGCCAGCACCCTTCTGACAGGGTCTAACTATGGCTACACCTTC.

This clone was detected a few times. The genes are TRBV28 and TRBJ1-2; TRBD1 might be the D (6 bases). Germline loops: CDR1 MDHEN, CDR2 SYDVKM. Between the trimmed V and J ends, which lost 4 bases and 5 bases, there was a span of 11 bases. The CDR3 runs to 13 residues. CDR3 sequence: CASSSQGLYGYTF. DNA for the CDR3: TGTGCCAGCAGTTCCCAGGGGCTGTATGGCTACACCTTC.

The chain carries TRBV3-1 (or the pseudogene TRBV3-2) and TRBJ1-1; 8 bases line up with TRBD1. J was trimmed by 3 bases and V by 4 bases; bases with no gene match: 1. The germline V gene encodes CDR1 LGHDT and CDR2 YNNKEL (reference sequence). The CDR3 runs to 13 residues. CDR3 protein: CASSPQGDTEAFF. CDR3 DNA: TGTGCCAGCAGCCCACAGGGGGACACTGAAGCTTTCTTT.

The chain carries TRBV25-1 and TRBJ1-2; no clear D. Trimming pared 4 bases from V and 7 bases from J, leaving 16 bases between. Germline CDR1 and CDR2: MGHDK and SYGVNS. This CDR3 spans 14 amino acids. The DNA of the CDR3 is TGTGCCAGCAGTGCCCTACAGCTCCGGGGTGGCTACACCTTC. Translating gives CASSALQLRGGYTF.

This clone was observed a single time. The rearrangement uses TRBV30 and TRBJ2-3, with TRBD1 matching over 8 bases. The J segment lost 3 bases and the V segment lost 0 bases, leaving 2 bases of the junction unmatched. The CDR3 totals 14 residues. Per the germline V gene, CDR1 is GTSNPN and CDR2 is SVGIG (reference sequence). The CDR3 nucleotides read TGTGCCTGGAGTGTACAGGGGGGAACAGATACGCAGTATTTT. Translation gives CAWSVQGGTDTQYF.

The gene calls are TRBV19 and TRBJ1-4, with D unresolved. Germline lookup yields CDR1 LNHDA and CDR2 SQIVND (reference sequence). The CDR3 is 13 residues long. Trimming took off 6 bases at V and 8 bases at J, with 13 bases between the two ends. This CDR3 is CASSPWSREKLFF. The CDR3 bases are TGTGCCAGTAGCCCATGGTCACGGGAAAAACTGTTTTTT. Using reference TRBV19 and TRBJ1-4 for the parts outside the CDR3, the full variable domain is DGGITQSPKYLFRKEGQNVTLSCEQNLNHDAMYWYRQDPGQGLRLIYYSQIVNDFQKGDIAEGYSVSREKKESFPLTVTSAQKNPTAFYLCASSPWSREKLFFGSGTQLSVL.

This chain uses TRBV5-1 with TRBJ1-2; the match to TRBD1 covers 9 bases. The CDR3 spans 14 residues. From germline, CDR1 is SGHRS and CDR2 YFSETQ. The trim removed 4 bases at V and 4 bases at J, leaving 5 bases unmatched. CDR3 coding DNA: TGCGCCAGCAGCCGCACAGGGGGCCCCTATGGCTACACCTTC. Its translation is CASSRTGGPYGYTF.

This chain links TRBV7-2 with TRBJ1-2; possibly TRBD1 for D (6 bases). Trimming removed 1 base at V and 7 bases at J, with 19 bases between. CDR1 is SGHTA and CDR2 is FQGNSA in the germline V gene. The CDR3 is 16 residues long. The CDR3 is CASSLVVSGRGGGYTF. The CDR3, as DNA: TGTGCCAGCAGCTTAGTTGTATCCGGCAGGGGTGGTGGCTACACCTTC.

The CDR3 loop reads CASSSASGGAYNEQFF. The CDR3 DNA follows: TGTGCCAGCAGCTCCGCTAGCGGGGGGGCCTACAATGAGCAGTTCTTC. V is TRBV7-8 and J is TRBJ2-1; TRBD2 agrees at 12 bases. The CDR3 runs to 16 residues. With 4 bases clipped from V and 2 bases from J, the junction kept 3 bases outside the gene matches. CDR1 and CDR2 (germline): SGHVS, FQNEAQ.

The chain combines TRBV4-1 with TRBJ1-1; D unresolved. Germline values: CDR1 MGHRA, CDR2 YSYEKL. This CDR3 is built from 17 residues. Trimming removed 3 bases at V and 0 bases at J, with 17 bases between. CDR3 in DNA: TGCGCCAGCAGCCAGGATACACTCTGGGCCATGAACACTGAAGCTTTCTTT. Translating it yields CASSQDTLWAMNTEAFF.

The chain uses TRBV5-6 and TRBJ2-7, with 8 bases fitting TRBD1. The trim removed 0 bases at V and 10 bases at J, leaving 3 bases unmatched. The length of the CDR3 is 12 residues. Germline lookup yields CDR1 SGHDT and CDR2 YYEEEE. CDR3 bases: TGTGCCAGCAGCTTGGTGACAGGGGCTCAGTACTTC. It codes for CASSLVTGAQYF. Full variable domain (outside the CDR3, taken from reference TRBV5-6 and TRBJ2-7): DAGVTQSPTHLIKTRGQQVTLRCSPKSGHDTVSWYQQALGQGPQFIFQYYEEEERQRGNFPDRFSGHQFPNYSSELNVNALLLGDSALYLCASSLVTGAQYFGPGTRLTVT.

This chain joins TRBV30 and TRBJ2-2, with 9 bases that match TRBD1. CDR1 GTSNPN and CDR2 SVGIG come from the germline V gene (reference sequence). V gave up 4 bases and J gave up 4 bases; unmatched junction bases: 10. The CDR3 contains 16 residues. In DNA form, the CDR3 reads TGTGCCTGGATCCTTCGGCGGGACAGGGCCACCGGGGAGCTGTTTTTT. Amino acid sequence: CAWILRRDRATGELFF.

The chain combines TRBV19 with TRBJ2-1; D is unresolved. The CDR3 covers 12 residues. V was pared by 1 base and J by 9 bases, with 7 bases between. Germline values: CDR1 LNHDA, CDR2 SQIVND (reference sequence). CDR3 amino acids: CASSIGPSEQFF. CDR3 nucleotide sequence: TGTGCCAGTAGTATAGGGCCCAGTGAGCAGTTCTTC. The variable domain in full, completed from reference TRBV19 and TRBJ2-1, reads DGGITQSPKYLFRKEGQNVTLSCEQNLNHDAMYWYRQDPGQGLRLIYYSQIVNDFQKGDIAEGYSVSREKKESFPLTVTSAQKNPTAFYLCASSIGPSEQFFGPGTRLTVL.

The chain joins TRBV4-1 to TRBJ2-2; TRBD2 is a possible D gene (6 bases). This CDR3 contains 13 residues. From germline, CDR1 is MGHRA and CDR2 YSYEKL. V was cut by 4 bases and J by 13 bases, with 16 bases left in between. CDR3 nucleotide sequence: TGCGCCAGCAGCCCTCGGGAGTGGGAAGGGCTGTTTTTT. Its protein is CASSPREWEGLFF.

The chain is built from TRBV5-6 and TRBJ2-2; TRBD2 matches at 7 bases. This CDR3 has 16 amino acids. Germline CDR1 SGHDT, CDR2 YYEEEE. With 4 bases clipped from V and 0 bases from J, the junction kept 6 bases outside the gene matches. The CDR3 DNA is TGTGCCAGCAGCCCTCGGGGGGATTCGAACACCGGGGAGCTGTTTTTT. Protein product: CASSPRGDSNTGELFF.

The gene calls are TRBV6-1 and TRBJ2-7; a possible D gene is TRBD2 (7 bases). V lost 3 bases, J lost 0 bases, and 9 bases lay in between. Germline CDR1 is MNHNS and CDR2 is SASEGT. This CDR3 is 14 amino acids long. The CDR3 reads CASSDGGPSYEQYF. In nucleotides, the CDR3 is TGTGCCAGCAGTGACGGGGGGCCCTCCTACGAGCAGTACTTC.

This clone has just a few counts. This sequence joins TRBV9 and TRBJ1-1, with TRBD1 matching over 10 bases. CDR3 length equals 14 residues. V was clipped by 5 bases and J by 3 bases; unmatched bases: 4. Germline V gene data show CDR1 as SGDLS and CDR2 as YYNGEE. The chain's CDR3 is CASSWTGGDTEAFF. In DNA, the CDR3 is TGTGCCAGCAGTTGGACAGGGGGGGACACTGAAGCTTTCTTT.

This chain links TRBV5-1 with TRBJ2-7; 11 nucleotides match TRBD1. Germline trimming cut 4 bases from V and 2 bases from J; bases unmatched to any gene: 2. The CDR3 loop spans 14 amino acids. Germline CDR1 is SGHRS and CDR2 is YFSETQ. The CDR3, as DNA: TGCGCCAGCAGCGGACAGGGGGCGGCCTACGAGCAGTACTTC. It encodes CASSGQGAAYEQYF.

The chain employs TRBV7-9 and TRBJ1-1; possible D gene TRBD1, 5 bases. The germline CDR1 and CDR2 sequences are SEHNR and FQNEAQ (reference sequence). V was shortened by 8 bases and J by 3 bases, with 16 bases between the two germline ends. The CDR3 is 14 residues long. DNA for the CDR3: TGTGCCAGCGACTGGCCGGGGGGAGACACTGAAGCTTTCTTT. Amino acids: CASDWPGGDTEAFF.

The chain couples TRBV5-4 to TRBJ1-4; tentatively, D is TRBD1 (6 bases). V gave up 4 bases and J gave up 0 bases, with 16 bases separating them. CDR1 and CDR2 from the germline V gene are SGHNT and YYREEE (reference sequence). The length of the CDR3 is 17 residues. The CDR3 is CASSPSGPGATNEKLFF. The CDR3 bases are TGTGCCAGCAGCCCCTCAGGTCCAGGGGCAACTAATGAAAAACTGTTTTTT.

This CDR3 is CASSEGLAVRADTQYF. In nucleotides, the CDR3 is TGTGCCAGCAGTGAGGGACTAGCGGTTCGGGCGGATACGCAGTATTTT. The chain recombines TRBV25-1 with TRBJ2-3, with 11 bases aligning to TRBD2. The CDR3 extends over 16 amino acids. Trimming cost V 3 bases and J 6 bases; bases outside gene matches: 8. Germline V gene lookup returns CDR1 MGHDK and CDR2 SYGVNS.

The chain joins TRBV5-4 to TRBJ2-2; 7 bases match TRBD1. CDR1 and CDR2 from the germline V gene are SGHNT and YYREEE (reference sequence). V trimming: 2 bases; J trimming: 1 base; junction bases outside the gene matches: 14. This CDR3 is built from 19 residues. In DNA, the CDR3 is TGTGCCAGCAGCTTCCGACAGGGAAAATTCCGCTGGAACACCGGGGAGCTGTTTTTT. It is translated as CASSFRQGKFRWNTGELFF.

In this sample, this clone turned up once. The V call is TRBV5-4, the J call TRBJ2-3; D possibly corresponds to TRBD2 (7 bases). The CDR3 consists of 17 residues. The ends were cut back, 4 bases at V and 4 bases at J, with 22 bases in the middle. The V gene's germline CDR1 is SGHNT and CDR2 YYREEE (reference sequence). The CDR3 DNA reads TGTGCCAGCAGCCGGGGGGTTCGAGGGGGGAACCCAGATACGCAGTATTTT. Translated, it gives CASSRGVRGGNPDTQYF.

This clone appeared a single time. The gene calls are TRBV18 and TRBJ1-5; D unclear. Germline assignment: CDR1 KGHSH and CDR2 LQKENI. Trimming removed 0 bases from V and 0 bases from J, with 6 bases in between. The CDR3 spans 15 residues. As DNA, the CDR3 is TGTGCCAGCTCACCACCTAGTGTTAGCAATCAGCCCCAGCATTTT. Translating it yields CASSPPSVSNQPQHF.

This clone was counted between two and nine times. The CDR3 loop reads CASSVDLGGSYNEQFF. CDR3 DNA sequence: TGTGCCAGCAGCGTAGACCTCGGGGGGTCCTACAATGAGCAGTTCTTC. V is TRBV9 and J is TRBJ2-1, with 7 nucleotides matching TRBD2. The germline V gene has CDR1 SGDLS and CDR2 YYNGEE. The V gene end was trimmed by 0 bases and the J gene end by 1 base; junction bases not matched to a gene: 4. CDR3 length: 16 residues.

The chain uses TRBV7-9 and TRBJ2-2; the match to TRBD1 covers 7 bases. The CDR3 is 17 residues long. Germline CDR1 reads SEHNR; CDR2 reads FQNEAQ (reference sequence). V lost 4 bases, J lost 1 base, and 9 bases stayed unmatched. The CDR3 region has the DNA TGTGCCAGCAGCTCCCCCCGACAGGGCAGGAACACCGGGGAGCTGTTTTTT. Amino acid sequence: CASSSPRQGRNTGELFF.